A single sample is the source of the 24 T cell receptor beta chains below, sequenced in a study of CXCR3-negative and CXCR3-positive naive CD8 T cells. Study-wide results and caveats: The TRB CDR3s that CXCR3-positive naive cells carried were more hydrophobic than those of CXCR3-negative naive cells.

For these TCRs, the target antigens are not known. UMI labels and 5' RACE were used to prepare the TRB cDNA libraries. Each CDR3 protein gets one entry in TCRdb, which reprocessed the 5' RACE reads and gives no DNA. Across around 140,000 distinct CDR3 sequences, the top ten clones capture 0.41% of the sample. The sample taken for sequencing was naive CXCR3+ CD8+ T cells from blood. Subset noted: CD45RO-CCR7+CD27+CD95- naive CD8+ T cells expressing CXCR3 (TNR3+). These receptors were collected from a human donor in good health. Some clones in this sample may be carry-over from other donors' samples.

The chain recombines TRBV4-1 with TRBJ2-3; TCRdb calls TRBD2, which cannot be checked without DNA. CDR3 size: 14 residues. Per the germline V gene, CDR1 is MGHRA and CDR2 is YSYEKL. The CDR3: CASSQGRESDTQYF.

This chain links TRBV7-2 with TRBJ2-1; the D call from TCRdb, TRBD1, cannot be confirmed without DNA. CDR1 and CDR2 from the germline V gene are SGHTA and FQGNSA. CDR3 size: 20 residues. This CDR3 is CASSPNIGTGGPSSYNEQFF.

J is TRBJ2-2 and V is TRBV11-2; TCRdb picks TRBD2, but there is no DNA to check that call. This CDR3 spans 18 amino acids. Per germline, CDR1 SGHAT and CDR2 FQNNGV. This CDR3 reads CASSLGTSGLANTGELFF. Based on the CDR3 plus reference TRBV11-2 and TRBJ2-2, the full variable domain is EAGVAQSPRYKIIEKRQSVAFWCNPISGHATLYWYQQILGQGPKLLIQFQNNGVVDDSQLPKDRFSAERLKGVDSTLKIQPAKLEDSAVYLCASSLGTSGLANTGELFFGEGSRLTVL.

V and J are TRBV12-3 or TRBV12-4 and TRBJ2-1. The CDR3 is 12 amino acids. Here the CDR3 reads CASSFIYNEQFF.

The chain recombines TRBV6-5 with TRBJ1-1; the D call from TCRdb, TRBD1, cannot be confirmed without DNA. The CDR3 has 13 amino acids. Germline CDR1 and CDR2: MNHEY and SVGAGI. The chain's CDR3 is CACSYQGNTEAFF.

The V gene is TRBV2, the J gene TRBJ2-5. CDR1 and CDR2 from the germline V gene are SNHLY and FYNNEI. This CDR3 has 12 residues. The CDR3 here is CASGFRKETQYF.

The V and J genes are TRBV14 and TRBJ2-7; TCRdb proposes TRBD1, but this gene call is untestable without DNA. This CDR3 region has 15 residues. CDR1 is SGHDN and CDR2 is FVKESK in the germline V gene. The CDR3 loop is CASSQARSGNYEQYF.

V usage is TRBV12-3 or TRBV12-4 and J usage is TRBJ2-1; TCRdb gives TRBD1 as the D gene, but with no DNA this cannot be confirmed. The CDR3 contains 16 residues. The CDR3: CASRNPGDSSYNEQFF.

J is TRBJ2-1 and V is TRBV7-9; the TRBD1 assignment by TCRdb is unverifiable without DNA. The CDR3 spans 16 residues. The germline gives CDR1 SEHNR, CDR2 FQNEAQ (reference sequence). The CDR3 loop reads CASSAGSGSRFDEQFF.

This chain links TRBV7-6 with TRBJ2-7; lacking DNA, the TRBD1 call made by TCRdb goes unchecked. Looked up from germline, CDR1 is SGHVS and CDR2 is FNYEAQ. The length of the CDR3 is 12 residues. This CDR3 is CASWDGFYEQYF.

The CDR3 spells CASSQGFSYEQYF. The gene calls are TRBV4-3 and TRBJ2-7. The CDR3 spans 13 residues. CDR1 is LGHNA and CDR2 is YSLEER in the germline V gene.

The rearrangement uses TRBV27 and TRBJ2-7. The CDR3 has 13 amino acids. The germline V gene has CDR1 MNHEY and CDR2 SMNVEV (reference sequence). CDR3 sequence reads: CASSLTPIYEQYF.

This sequence joins TRBV12-3 or TRBV12-4 and TRBJ1-2; the D call from TCRdb, TRBD1, cannot be confirmed without DNA. The CDR3 contains 16 residues. CDR3 sequence reads: CASSPDRAATLYGYTF.

This chain joins TRBV4-3 and TRBJ1-5; the D call of TRBD1 rests on TCRdb alone, since no DNA is present to check it. CDR3 length equals 15 residues. Per the germline V gene, CDR1 is LGHNA and CDR2 is YSLEER. CDR3: CASSQEQGGNQPQHF.

The CDR3 sequence: CASSLSKMNTEAFF. The chain combines TRBV28 with TRBJ1-1. Germline V gene data show CDR1 as MDHEN and CDR2 as SYDVKM. This CDR3 is 14 amino acids long.

The chain joins TRBV12-3 or TRBV12-4 to TRBJ1-3; the D call from TCRdb, TRBD1, cannot be confirmed without DNA. The CDR3 is made up of 14 amino acids. CDR3 sequence: CASSLVGVGDTIYF.

This rearrangement joins TRBV5-5 to TRBJ2-1; no DNA is available, so the TRBD2 call from TCRdb remains unchecked. CDR3 length: 16 residues. CDR1 SGHKS and CDR2 YYEKEE come from the germline V gene (reference sequence). The CDR3 loop reads CASSTLEGGSYNEQFF. The full variable domain, rest sourced from reference TRBV5-5 and TRBJ2-1, is DAGVTQSPTHLIKTRGQQVTLRCSPISGHKSVSWYQQVLGQGPQFIFQYYEKEERGRGNFPDRFSARQFPNYSSELNVNALLLGDSALYLCASSTLEGGSYNEQFFGPGTRLTVL.

The V call is TRBV13, the J call TRBJ2-1. The CDR3 totals 15 residues. Germline assignment: CDR1 PRHDT and CDR2 FYEKMQ (reference sequence). CDR3 sequence: CASSRIRGSYNEQFF.

The chain couples TRBV7-3 to TRBJ1-2; the D gene TCRdb calls, TRBD1, cannot be checked with no DNA. The CDR3 consists of 16 residues. CDR1 and CDR2 from the germline V gene are SGHTA and FQGTGA. CDR3 sequence reads: CASSYSSRDRSYGYTF.

The V gene is TRBV12-3 or TRBV12-4, the J gene TRBJ2-4. CDR3 length: 12 residues. CDR3 protein: CASRPTSGIQYF.

The J gene is TRBJ2-7, the V gene TRBV4-3; the TRBD2 assignment by TCRdb is unverifiable without DNA. CDR3 size: 14 residues. Looked up from germline, CDR1 is LGHNA and CDR2 is YSLEER. This CDR3 is CASSQGTQFYEQYF.

This rearrangement joins TRBV18 to TRBJ1-1; TCRdb outputs TRBD1, but without DNA this stays unchecked. The germline V gene has CDR1 KGHSH and CDR2 LQKENI. The CDR3 is made up of 16 amino acids. CDR3 region: CASSSGQGELNTEAFF.

This chain connects TRBV12-3 or TRBV12-4 to TRBJ2-7; the D gene TCRdb calls, TRBD1, cannot be checked with no DNA. This CDR3 spans 14 amino acids. CDR3 amino acids: CASSPGGASYEQYF.

The rearrangement joins TRBV4-2 to TRBJ1-6. The CDR3 sequence is 17 residues long. Germline CDR1 is LGHNA and CDR2 is YNFKEQ. The CDR3 reads CASSQELSSSYNSPLHF.